Below, 9 T cell receptor beta chains from the same sample are listed, as sequenced in a study of T cell clones after liver transplantation. Profiling relied on immunoSEQ multiplex PCR, and the TCRdb table lists in-frame clones only, not all of them. The profile covers approximately 55,000 clones, with over 55% appearing a single time and approximately 16% taken by the ten largest. This sample comprised CD4+ T cells from blood, obtained before liver transplant. Receptor source: a human donor who received a liver transplant.

V usage is TRBV5-6 and J usage is TRBJ1-5, with D perhaps TRBD1 (5 bases). Trimming took 4 bases from V and 5 from J, leaving 13 bases between them. Germline V gene data show CDR1 as SGHDT and CDR2 as YYEEEE. The CDR3 loop spans 14 amino acids. CDR3 nucleotides: TGTGCCAGCAGCGTTTCAGGGTATCATCAGCCCCAGCATTTT. Amino acid sequence: CASSVSGYHQPQHF. The variable domain in full, with the rest retrieved from reference TRBV5-6 and TRBJ1-5, is DAGVTQSPTHLIKTRGQQVTLRCSPKSGHDTVSWYQQALGQGPQFIFQYYEEEERQRGNFPDRFSGHQFPNYSSELNVNALLLGDSALYLCASSVSGYHQPQHFGDGTRLSIL.

V usage is TRBV4-1 and J usage is TRBJ1-2, with a weak D call TRBD1 (5 bases). V lost 1 base and J 7 bases, leaving 22 bases between the germline ends. The CDR3 runs to 17 residues. CDR1 MGHRA and CDR2 YSYEKL come from the germline V gene. CDR3 loop: CASSQGEGGAVSPGYTF. CDR3 DNA sequence: TGCGCCAGCAGCCAAGGGGAGGGAGGGGCAGTCTCCCCTGGCTACACCTTC.

This clone has only a few counts. This sequence joins TRBV5-1 and TRBJ1-2; 10 positions agree with TRBD1. V shed 0 bases and J 8 bases; nucleotides not matched to a gene: 10. CDR1 is SGHRS, CDR2 YFSETQ, per germline. The CDR3 sequence is 16 residues long. The CDR3 protein is CASSLGLGTGERGYTF. In nucleotides, the CDR3 is TGCGCCAGCAGCTTGGGGCTCGGGACAGGGGAAAGGGGCTACACCTTC.

The rearrangement joins TRBV28 to TRBJ2-3; 8 nucleotides line up with TRBD1. CDR3 length: 16 residues. In germline, CDR1 is MDHEN, CDR2 SYDVKM. Germline trimming cut 2 bases from V and 0 bases from J; bases unmatched to any gene: 4. DNA for the CDR3: TGTGCCAGCAGTTTAGTGCAGGGGGCGAGCACAGATACGCAGTATTTT. Its translation: CASSLVQGASTDTQYF.

A single count supports this clone. V and J are TRBV6-5 and TRBJ1-4; 10 nucleotides agree with TRBD1. CDR1 and CDR2 from the germline V gene are MNHEY and SVGAGI. The CDR3 runs to 14 residues. V gave up 6 bases and J gave up 2 bases; unmatched junction bases: 0. CDR3 sequence: CASRTGGTNEKLFF. The CDR3 region has the DNA TGTGCCAGCAGGACAGGGGGCACTAATGAAAAACTGTTTTTT.

This clone was observed once. This rearrangement joins TRBV19 to TRBJ1-1, with TRBD1 as a possible D gene (6 bases). Germline values: CDR1 LNHDA, CDR2 SQIVND (reference sequence). Trimming took 6 bases from V and 4 from J, leaving 12 bases between them. The CDR3 has 13 residues. CDR3 residues: CASRGRGTTEAFF. The CDR3 DNA reads TGTGCCAGTAGAGGAAGGGGGACCACTGAAGCTTTCTTT.

The chain is built from TRBV11-3 and TRBJ2-3; 7 positions match TRBD2. In germline, CDR1 is SGHNT, CDR2 YENEEA. The CDR3 length is 17 residues. The V segment lost 5 bases and the J segment 2 bases; nucleotides outside the gene matches: 13. The CDR3 is CASSPGGGRGNTDTQYF. For the CDR3, the DNA is TGTGCCAGCAGCCCGGGGGGAGGACGAGGGAACACAGATACGCAGTATTTT.

The chain is built from TRBV10-3 and TRBJ2-7, with 8 bases that match TRBD1. After removal of 8 bases from V and 5 bases from J, the junction contained 11 bases not matched to a gene. The CDR3 totals 14 residues. Germline CDR1 is ENHRY and CDR2 is SYGVKD. DNA of the CDR3: TGTGCCATCCGTGGAGGACAGGGTACCCACGAGCAGTACTTC. This translates into CAIRGGQGTHEQYF.

The sample holds one count of this clone. The V gene is TRBV5-4, the J gene TRBJ2-2; D is perhaps TRBD2 (6 bases). V was clipped by 4 bases and J by 4 bases, with 17 bases between them. The CDR3 has 16 amino acids. Per germline, CDR1 SGHNT and CDR2 YYREEE (reference sequence). The CDR3 nucleotides are TGTGCCAGCAGCCGGGAGCTAGCAAGGAGCACCGGGGAGCTGTTTTTT. Translation: CASSRELARSTGELFF.